This TCR beta chain emerged from a study of human T cells and chemical hapten exposure. Time point described: patch test 3, about 24 weeks after DPC sensitization. Treatment reported: therapeutic diphenylcyclopropenone sensitization with weekly scalp DPC. The ends lost 2 bases at V and 12 bases at J; junction bases unmatched: 10. Germline CDR1 reads MDHEN; CDR2 reads SYDVKM. The CDR3 loop spans 16 amino acids. TCRdb used MiXCR to reprocess the RACE reads, holding one entry per CDR3 protein. This table has about 90,000 distinct CDR3 sequences, approximately 11% appearing once. The J gene is TRBJ2-1, the V gene TRBV28; 13 positions agree with TRBD2. Here the sequenced sample was whole blood, taken in connection with sensitization to the hapten diphenylcyclopropenone (DPC). The clonotype was recovered from a woman aged 25-40 years with alopecia areata. Some clones in this sample may be carry-over from other donors' samples. The CDR3 protein is CASSLPGLAGPTGQFF. The CDR3 DNA sequence: TGTGCCAGCAGTTTACCGGGACTAGCGGGGCCAACAGGGCAGTTCTTC.